This entry features one T cell receptor (beta chain) sequence. The antigen is undetermined. The PCR employed 60 Vbeta primers together with 13 Jbeta primers. Clones were sequenced by immunoSEQ multiplex PCR, and TCRdb holds only the in-frame ones, with some missing. This sample has 160,000 or so clones, with 70% to 85% found just once. These data come from a study of cytomegalovirus exposure and HLA in healthy donors. Whole-study results and caveats: A later analysis showed HLA-associated TCR beta chains outstripping equally common others in clonal expansion. By a later analysis, the bulk of CMV-associated TCR beta chains appeared HLA-restricted.

With 4 bases removed from V and 1 base from J, the gap between germline ends came to 8 bases. The CDR3 loop spans 15 amino acids. The germline gives CDR1 MNHEY, CDR2 SVGAGI. The sequencing input was PBMCs. The chain links TRBV6-5 to TRBJ2-6; D call uncertain. The sequence was obtained from a woman aged 45-59 years in good health and CMV-seropositive. The CDR3 DNA reads TGTGCCAGCAGTTCCGCGGAGTCTGGGGCCAACGTCCTGACTTTC. It yields the protein CASSSAESGANVLTF.